This T cell receptor beta chain was captured by sequencing in a study of T cells in Graves' hyperthyroidism and ophthalmopathy. Looking at the study overall: Specimen type is peripheral blood, collected at initial diagnosis prior to any treatment. Study-level points and caveats: In the blood, most expanded thyroid clonotypes above 0.001 appeared as well.

The TCR beta CDR3 regions underwent amplification using RNA transcripts as the source. Researchers ran a first-round RT-PCR on the TCR CDR3 using the HTBI primer set. TCRdb itself ran the multiplex PCR reads through MiXCR, one entry per CDR3 protein. Of approximately 600,000 distinct CDR3 sequences detected, 14% to 15% appear once; the ten largest clones hold about 3.9%. This clonotype has just a few counts. What it recognizes is unknown. The CDR3 has 12 amino acids. The V end was cut by 6 bases, the J end by 3 bases, with 12 bases between. In germline, CDR1 is SQVTM, CDR2 ANQGSEA. It was uncontrolled infection, other autoimmune disease, pregnancy or lactation that excluded patients. Fresh 10 ml peripheral blood yielded PBMCs.

This TCR was recovered from a middle-aged woman with Graves' ophthalmopathy. This chain joins TRBV29-1 and TRBJ2-7; D tentatively reads TRBD1 or TRBD2 (6 bases each). Sequenced input: blood. CDR3 amino acids: CSVRGPFYEQYF. The CDR3 DNA follows: TGCAGCGTCCGGGGGCCCTTCTACGAGCAGTACTTC.